Below are 13 T cell receptor beta chains sequenced from a single sample in a study of T-cell reconstitution after alpha-beta-depleted transplantation in children. Construction of the TCRbeta library involved unique molecular identifiers. TCRdb re-analysed the PCR reads in MiXCR, keeping a single row per CDR3 protein. The profile shows more than 90,000 distinct CDR3 sequences, approximately 10% of them singletons. This material consisted of PBMCs, taken before TCRalphabeta/CD19-depleted stem cell transplant. The receptors come from a boy aged 2-15 years with acute lymphoblastic leukemia, due to receive a stem cell transplant.

Worth noting for this clonotype: A single base separates this from a much larger clone, so it may be a read error. The rearrangement joins TRBV6-5 to TRBJ1-2; D is unresolved. Germline V gives CDR1 MNHEY, CDR2 SVGAGI. The CDR3 is made up of 13 amino acids. The germline V and J ends were trimmed by 4 bases and 2 bases, with 8 bases remaining between them. In DNA form, the CDR3 reads TGTGCCAGCAGTTGGTCATCCAACTATGGCTACACCTTC. It yields the protein CASSWSSNYGYTF.

This clonotype was detected ten times or more. The V gene is TRBV7-9, the J gene TRBJ2-2, with D maybe TRBD2 (6 bases). The germline V gene encodes CDR1 SEHNR and CDR2 FQNEAQ (reference sequence). V lost 1 base and J lost 4, with 10 bases in between. The CDR3 covers 15 residues. The CDR3 region is CASSLVGGATGELFF. DNA for the CDR3: TGTGCCAGCAGCTTAGTAGGCGGGGCCACCGGGGAGCTGTTTTTT.

The chain combines TRBV28 with TRBJ2-3; 10 bases match TRBD2. V shed 3 bases, J shed 0 bases, and the junction held 12 bases outside the gene matches. Germline CDR1 and CDR2: MDHEN and SYDVKM. The CDR3 consists of 19 residues. CDR3 sequence (DNA): TGTGCCAGCAGTTTCGACATAGCGGGAGGCGTGACTAGCACAGATACGCAGTATTTT. This codes for CASSFDIAGGVTSTDTQYF.

This clonotype was found a few times. The rearrangement joins TRBV18 to TRBJ1-1; no definite D call. The CDR3 covers 18 residues. The germline gives CDR1 KGHSH, CDR2 LQKENI. Trimming shortened V by 1 base and J by 0 bases, and 18 bases separated the two germline ends. The CDR3: CASSPRRKGTDVNTEAFF. The CDR3 DNA is TGTGCCAGCTCACCACGCCGTAAGGGAACCGATGTGAACACTGAAGCTTTCTTT.

This clonotype occurred many times. The V call is TRBV12-3 or TRBV12-4, the J call TRBJ1-5; D perhaps matches TRBD1 (5 bases). Trimming pared 3 bases from V and 4 bases from J, leaving 10 bases between. This CDR3 has 14 amino acids. Here the CDR3 DNA reads TGTGCCAGCAGTTTCAGCGGGGGGAATCAGCCCCAGCATTTT. Encoded protein: CASSFSGGNQPQHF.

This sequence joins TRBV6-6 and TRBJ2-2; D remains ambiguous. Germline V gives CDR1 MNHNY, CDR2 SVGAGI (reference sequence). This CDR3 spans 10 amino acids. Trimming took 10 bases from V and 6 from J, leaving 6 bases between them. The CDR3: CATGAGELFF. CDR3 DNA sequence: TGTGCCACCGGAGCCGGGGAGCTGTTTTTT.

The chain has TRBV6-5 and TRBJ1-1; D uncertain. V was cut by 2 bases and J by 5 bases, with 15 bases left in between. The CDR3 sequence is 15 residues long. Looked up from germline, CDR1 is MNHEY and CDR2 is SVGAGI. CDR3 in DNA: TGTGCCAGCAGTTACCGCCGGGGAGCGAGGACTGAAGCTTTCTTT. Translated, it gives CASSYRRGARTEAFF.

The sample holds one count of this clonotype. The CDR3 reads CASSHSGRNEQYF. CDR3 sequence (DNA): TGTGCCAGCAGCCACAGCGGGAGAAACGAGCAGTACTTC. V is TRBV11-2 and J is TRBJ2-7, with TRBD2 matching 8 bases. Germline CDR1 is SGHAT and CDR2 is FQNNGV. CDR3 length: 13 residues. V lost 5 bases, J lost 5 bases, and 5 bases stayed unmatched.

This clonotype was observed at least ten times. This chain connects TRBV10-2 to TRBJ2-1; TRBD2 agrees at 9 bases. Looked up from germline, CDR1 is WSHSY and CDR2 is SAAADI. J was trimmed by 7 bases and V by 6 bases; bases with no gene match: 7. The CDR3 covers 14 residues. CDR3 amino acids: CASRREGARNEQFF. The DNA of the CDR3 is TGCGCCAGCAGGCGGGAGGGGGCTAGAAATGAGCAGTTCTTC.

The chain has TRBV7-2 and TRBJ2-7; D is perhaps TRBD2 (5 bases). Germline assignment: CDR1 SGHTA and CDR2 FQGNSA. V gave up 7 bases and J gave up 0 bases, with 10 bases separating them. The CDR3 extends over 13 amino acids. The CDR3 region has the DNA TGTGCCAGCACCAAAGCGGTCTCCTACGAGCAGTACTTC. This gives the protein CASTKAVSYEQYF.

This sequence joins TRBV4-1 and TRBJ2-5, with TRBD2 matching over 12 bases. The V gene end was trimmed by 3 bases and the J gene end by 0 bases; junction bases not matched to a gene: 14. CDR3 length: 20 amino acids. Per the germline V gene, CDR1 is MGHRA and CDR2 is YSYEKL. CDR3 residues: CASSHYPPTSGRLYQETQYF. The CDR3 DNA follows: TGCGCCAGCAGCCACTACCCACCCACTAGCGGGAGGCTGTACCAAGAGACCCAGTACTTC.

The table lists this clonotype with a few counts. DNA for the CDR3: TGCAGTGCTAGAGATCGGATAGGCTATGGCTACACCTTC. Encoded protein: CSARDRIGYGYTF. The J gene is TRBJ1-2, the V gene TRBV20-1; no clear D gene. The CDR3 sequence is 13 residues long. V was clipped by 0 bases and J by 4 bases, with 9 bases between them. CDR1 and CDR2 (germline): DFQATT, SNEGSKA (reference sequence).

The V call is TRBV7-9, the J call TRBJ2-7, with 9 bases aligning to TRBD1. With V trimmed by 2 bases and J by 5 bases, 7 bases remained unmatched. Germline CDR1 SEHNR, CDR2 FQNEAQ (reference sequence). The CDR3 extends over 15 amino acids. CDR3 sequence reads: CASSLRSGTGNEQYF. The CDR3 nucleotides read TGTGCCAGCAGCTTAAGGTCCGGGACAGGGAACGAGCAGTACTTC.